A selection of T cell receptor beta chains follows, all from one sample in a study of shared clonotypes between healthy human individuals. The data were produced by immunoSEQ multiplex PCR, yet TCRdb's version contains in-frame clones alone and is incomplete. The table shows roughly 2.6 million clones, with more than 80% occurring only once. Sequenced material: naive CD4+ T cells sorted from blood. All receptors come from a man in his late teens or twenties in good health. Each CDR3 is given with its conserved first and last residue.

V | CDR3
TRBV2 | CASSERENTEAFF
TRBV7-9 | CASSLEGTAGNTIYF
TRBV6-5 | CASISGTDRTEAFF
TRBV7-2 | CASSFGAETQYF
TRBV19 | CASSIGLAIGTQYF
TRBV28 | CASRSTGTVYGYTF
TRBV4-1 | CASSHVLRGSTYEQYF
TRBV2 | CASTSWGEQYF
TRBV5-1 | CASSAPSTDTQYF
TRBV4-3 | CASSQGLLLNTEAFF
TRBV4-1 | CASSPEPSNYNEQFF
TRBV2 | CASSKTGPMGYTF
TRBV6-1 | CASSAKTGKRGLNYGYTF
TRBV2 | CASSYRQGRNTEAFF
TRBV13 | CASSLKDEARETQYF
TRBV11-2 | CASSSERGTEAFF
TRBV4-1 | CASSQDLGLAHGYTF
TRBV7-9 | CASSGTSGTDTQYF
TRBV7-2 | CASSRWTGGSTDTQYF
TRBV7-2 | CASSSQGGYRNEQFF
TRBV5-6 | CASSPVGQGIEKLFF
TRBV18 | CASSPPSRGGYEQYF
TRBV7-9 | CAIDPGTDTQYF
TRBV7-8 | CASSLDLGLGAVYNEQFF
TRBV6-1 | CASRRARDPSYEQYF
TRBV19 | CASSRYPNNNSPLHF
TRBV7-2 | CASSLSRFGFSPLHF
TRBV27 | CASSQRHGRYEQYF
TRBV7-9 | CASSPPRVTGEGHNEQFF
TRBV5-6 | CASSLWDRHYEQYF
TRBV18 | CASSPVKGGTEAFF
TRBV6-5 | CASSFDRGYEQYF
TRBV2 | CASRGTSGGTQYF
TRBV7-2 | CASSSGTGGGGYTF
TRBV30 | CAWTGWAANTGELFF
TRBV5-1 | CASSLASGFYNSPLHF
TRBV5-1 | CASSFKQPQHF
TRBV27 | CASSSGPWYEQYF
TRBV7-2 | CASSLLAGGSEQFF
TRBV9 | CASSVGPRGGELFF
TRBV4-1 | CASSRQTESTNEKLFF
TRBV14 | CASSPAPGEDGYTF
TRBV27 | CASSSRGLGSYEQYF
TRBV7-9 | CASSERTSGRYTGELFF
TRBV18 | CASSPPGLNTEAFF
TRBV6-1 | CASSGTVYGYTF
TRBV27 | CASSYRESYEQYF
TRBV7-2 | CASSSSSNYGYTF
TRBV5-1 | CASSLFREANTGELFF
TRBV27 | CASSFRGQPQHF
TRBV11-2 | CASSPRTSGTAGELFF
TRBV19 | CASSIGQISYNEQFF
TRBV13 | CASSLTSGRPGDTQYF
TRBV18 | CASSPPVGTEAFF
TRBV6-1 | CASSATGVNEQYF